The rows below give T cell receptor beta chains drawn from one sample of a study of blood T cells in healthy people across ages. TCRdb passed the 5' RACE reads through MiXCR, listing each CDR3 protein once. The top ten clones hold roughly 13% of a sample with 800,000 to 1,000,000 distinct CDR3 sequences, roughly 43% of them seen once. Input material: blood. These receptors originate from a man aged 30 to 45 in good health. Both conserved end residues are part of each CDR3. A D gene is named only where the DNA matches it firmly. Some rows have no size entry. The others give once, few or many, or a class for an expanded clone.

len	d_gene	v_gene	abundance	j_gene	CDR3nt	CDR3aa
12	.	TRBV7-2	few	TRBJ1-2	TGTGCCAGCAGCTTATACGCCTATGGCTACACCTTC	CASSLYAYGYTF
12	.	TRBV20-1	.	TRBJ1-2	TGCAGTGCTACGGGACACTACTATGGCTACACCTTC	CSATGHYYGYTF
15	TRBD2	TRBV25-1	.	TRBJ2-1	TGTGCCAGCAGTGACCCGGGGGGAACCTACAATGAGCAGTTCTTC	CASSDPGGTYNEQFF
13	.	TRBV3-1	.	TRBJ2-7	TGTGCCAGCAGCCAAAACGGGCGCTACGAGCAGTACTTC	CASSQNGRYEQYF
14	TRBD1	TRBV3-1	.	TRBJ1-6	TGTGCCAGCAGCCAGGGACAGATTAATTCACCCCTCCACTTT	CASSQGQINSPLHF
12	.	TRBV12-3/TRBV12-4	many	TRBJ2-7	TGTGCCAGCAGCCCCAGTCACTACGAGCAGTACTTC	CASSPSHYEQYF
13	TRBD1	TRBV6-5	.	TRBJ1-1	TGTGCCAGCAGTTTGACAGGGAGCACTGCAGCTTTCTTT	CASSLTGSTAAFF
15	.	TRBV10-3	few	TRBJ2-6	TGTGCCATCACCGAAGGAGACTCTGGGGCCAACGTCCTGACTTTC	CAITEGDSGANVLTF
12	.	TRBV20-1	.	TRBJ2-7	TGCAGTGCTAGCAGGGAAGCCCACGAGCAGTACTTC	CSASREAHEQYF
15	.	TRBV7-2	.	TRBJ2-1	TGTGCCAGCAGCCAAAACGAGCAGGGCTGGAATGAGCAGTTCTTC	CASSQNEQGWNEQFF
14	.	TRBV9	.	TRBJ2-7	TGTGCCAGCAGCGTCGGGGCCCAGGACTACGAGCAGTACTTC	CASSVGAQDYEQYF
16	.	TRBV5-1	many	TRBJ2-3	TGCGCCAGCACCCCAGGCCTTTCGACAGGCACAGATACGCAGTATTTT	CASTPGLSTGTDTQYF
13	.	TRBV29-1	.	TRBJ1-2	TGCAGCGTTGAAGATCAGGGTTTCTCTGGCTACACCTTC	CSVEDQGFSGYTF
13	.	TRBV20-1	.	TRBJ2-1	TGCAGTGCTAGGGGCGTAGGCCCCGACGAGCAGTTCTTC	CSARGVGPDEQFF
13	TRBD1	TRBV4-1	.	TRBJ2-7	TGCGCCAGCAAGGACAGGGTTCGGAGCGAGCAGTACTTC	CASKDRVRSEQYF